The rows below give T cell receptor beta chains drawn from one sample of a study of technical replicates of blood from several donors. Sequencing was performed with immunoSEQ multiplex PCR; in TCRdb, only in-frame clones are kept and a portion is missing. The sample yields 60,000 to 75,000 clones, around 97% seen once. Sequenced: T cells isolated from PBMCs. Every receptor here comes from a human donor in good health. CDR3s include the opening cysteine and the closing phenylalanine or tryptophan. Each record gives: J gene, clone size, V gene, D gene, CDR3 protein, CDR3 DNA. D genes are given only for firm matches. Expanded clones get a size class; other rows say once, few or many, or leave the size out.

J gene: TRBJ2-7
clone size: -
V gene: TRBV13
D gene: TRBD2
CDR3 protein: CASSYSSGSFYEQYF
CDR3 DNA: TGTGCCAGCAGTTACTCTAGCGGGAGTTTCTACGAGCAGTACTTC

J gene: TRBJ2-1
clone size: -
V gene: TRBV5-1
D gene: TRBD2
CDR3 protein: CASSSSGSSYNEQFF
CDR3 DNA: TGCGCCAGCAGCTCTAGCGGGAGCTCCTACAATGAGCAGTTCTTC

J gene: TRBJ1-4
clone size: -
V gene: TRBV7-9
D gene: -
CDR3 protein: CASSITSGVDEKLFF
CDR3 DNA: TGTGCCAGCAGCATTACCTCCGGGGTAGATGAAAAACTGTTTTTT

J gene: TRBJ2-2
clone size: -
V gene: TRBV6-5
D gene: TRBD1
CDR3 protein: CASSKGQGRTGELFF
CDR3 DNA: TGTGCCAGCAGTAAAGGACAGGGAAGGACCGGGGAGCTGTTTTTT

J gene: TRBJ1-2
clone size: -
V gene: TRBV10-3
D gene: -
CDR3 protein: CAISDEVPGNYGYTF
CDR3 DNA: TGTGCCATCAGTGATGAAGTTCCAGGGAACTATGGCTACACCTTC

J gene: TRBJ2-3
clone size: -
V gene: TRBV7-2
D gene: -
CDR3 protein: CASSYRDTWNPSTDTQYF
CDR3 DNA: TGTGCCAGCAGTTACCGGGACACCTGGAATCCTAGCACAGATACGCAGTATTTT

J gene: TRBJ1-2
clone size: -
V gene: TRBV27
D gene: -
CDR3 protein: CASSYTGSLGYTF
CDR3 DNA: TGTGCCAGCAGTTATACAGGGAGCCTTGGCTACACCTTC

J gene: TRBJ1-1
clone size: -
V gene: TRBV14
D gene: TRBD1
CDR3 protein: CASSQRRGQGMNTEAFF
CDR3 DNA: TGTGCCAGCAGCCAACGAAGGGGACAGGGAATGAACACTGAAGCTTTCTTT

J gene: TRBJ1-4
clone size: -
V gene: TRBV7-8
D gene: TRBD1
CDR3 protein: CASSRQGEEKKLFF
CDR3 DNA: TGTGCCAGCAGCCGACAGGGGGAGGAGAAAAAACTGTTTTTT

J gene: TRBJ2-1
clone size: -
V gene: TRBV11-2
D gene: TRBD2
CDR3 protein: CASSLTSGRALREQFF
CDR3 DNA: TGTGCCAGCAGCTTAACTAGCGGGAGGGCCTTGCGAGAGCAGTTCTTC

J gene: TRBJ2-6
clone size: -
V gene: TRBV27
D gene: -
CDR3 protein: CASSIWGVGANVLTF
CDR3 DNA: TGTGCCAGCAGTATCTGGGGGGTCGGGGCCAACGTCCTGACTTTC

J gene: TRBJ2-6
clone size: -
V gene: TRBV6-4
D gene: -
CDR3 protein: CASSDSSSGANVLTF
CDR3 DNA: TGTGCCAGCAGTGACTCGAGTTCTGGGGCCAACGTCCTGACTTTC

J gene: TRBJ2-7
clone size: -
V gene: TRBV27
D gene: TRBD1
CDR3 protein: CASRGQGIYEQYF
CDR3 DNA: TGTGCCAGCAGGGGACAGGGGATCTACGAGCAGTACTTC

J gene: TRBJ1-1
clone size: -
V gene: TRBV11-3
D gene: -
CDR3 protein: CASTPGEGTEAFF
CDR3 DNA: TGTGCCAGCACCCCCGGGGAGGGCACTGAAGCTTTCTTT

J gene: TRBJ2-1
clone size: -
V gene: TRBV19
D gene: TRBD1
CDR3 protein: CASSIDGTAYNEQFF
CDR3 DNA: TGTGCCAGTAGTATTGATGGGACAGCTTACAATGAGCAGTTCTTC

J gene: TRBJ2-1
clone size: -
V gene: TRBV13
D gene: TRBD1
CDR3 protein: CASSNTGGWNEQFF
CDR3 DNA: TGTGCCAGCAGCAATACAGGGGGCTGGAATGAGCAGTTCTTC

J gene: TRBJ2-6
clone size: -
V gene: TRBV15
D gene: -
CDR3 protein: CATSLIVSGANVLTF
CDR3 DNA: TGTGCCACCAGCTTGATAGTCTCTGGGGCCAACGTCCTGACTTTC

J gene: TRBJ2-1
clone size: -
V gene: TRBV18
D gene: -
CDR3 protein: CASSPSATRDEQFF
CDR3 DNA: TGTGCCAGCTCACCAAGCGCCACTCGCGATGAGCAGTTCTTC

J gene: TRBJ2-5
clone size: -
V gene: TRBV28
D gene: TRBD2
CDR3 protein: CASSGWGLAGVETQYF
CDR3 DNA: TGTGCCAGCAGTGGCTGGGGACTAGCGGGAGTGGAGACCCAGTACTTC

J gene: TRBJ1-5
clone size: -
V gene: TRBV6-6
D gene: -
CDR3 protein: CASSYAVQPQHF
CDR3 DNA: TGTGCCAGCAGTTACGCAGTGCAGCCCCAGCATTTT

J gene: TRBJ1-1
clone size: -
V gene: TRBV7-3
D gene: -
CDR3 protein: CASSLLGGGVRLEAFF
CDR3 DNA: TGTGCCAGCAGCTTACTAGGTGGGGGGGTTCGTCTTGAAGCTTTCTTT

J gene: TRBJ2-1
clone size: -
V gene: TRBV6-5
D gene: -
CDR3 protein: CASRERNNEQFF
CDR3 DNA: TGTGCCAGCCGAGAAAGAAACAATGAGCAGTTCTTC

J gene: TRBJ2-7
clone size: -
V gene: TRBV6-1
D gene: -
CDR3 protein: CASSEGNSLGSTYEQYF
CDR3 DNA: TGTGCCAGCAGTGAGGGTAACTCACTAGGCAGTACCTACGAGCAGTACTTC

J gene: TRBJ1-2
clone size: -
V gene: TRBV7-9
D gene: -
CDR3 protein: CASSYQTPPGGYTF
CDR3 DNA: TGTGCCAGCAGCTACCAGACACCGCCTGGGGGCTACACCTTC

J gene: TRBJ2-7
clone size: -
V gene: TRBV7-9
D gene: TRBD1
CDR3 protein: CASSSWTGYYEQYF
CDR3 DNA: TGTGCCAGCAGCTCCTGGACAGGGTACTACGAGCAGTACTTC

J gene: TRBJ1-5
clone size: -
V gene: TRBV27
D gene: TRBD1
CDR3 protein: CASNLQGSNQPQHF
CDR3 DNA: TGTGCCAGCAACCTACAGGGGAGCAATCAGCCCCAGCATTTT

J gene: TRBJ2-7
clone size: -
V gene: TRBV30
D gene: TRBD2
CDR3 protein: CAWSVLGTSKHEQYF
CDR3 DNA: TGTGCCTGGAGTGTACTTGGGACTAGTAAGCACGAGCAGTACTTC

J gene: TRBJ2-5
clone size: -
V gene: TRBV5-1
D gene: TRBD1
CDR3 protein: CASSPGTEPFGSQYF
CDR3 DNA: TGCGCCAGCAGCCCAGGGACAGAGCCCTTCGGGTCCCAGTACTTC

J gene: TRBJ2-7
clone size: -
V gene: TRBV11-2
D gene: TRBD2
CDR3 protein: CASSFTSGMAYEQYF
CDR3 DNA: TGTGCCAGCAGCTTTACTAGCGGGATGGCCTACGAGCAGTACTTC

J gene: TRBJ2-5
clone size: -
V gene: TRBV5-4
D gene: TRBD1
CDR3 protein: CASSFGQGQETQYF
CDR3 DNA: TGTGCCAGCAGCTTCGGACAGGGCCAAGAGACCCAGTACTTC

J gene: TRBJ1-2
clone size: -
V gene: TRBV10-2
D gene: -
CDR3 protein: CASSETGPNYGYTF
CDR3 DNA: TGCGCCAGCAGTGAAACAGGGCCCAACTATGGCTACACCTTC

J gene: TRBJ1-1
clone size: -
V gene: TRBV2
D gene: -
CDR3 protein: CARQGLVGAEAFF
CDR3 DNA: TGTGCCAGACAGGGTCTTGTCGGGGCTGAAGCTTTCTTT

J gene: TRBJ2-7
clone size: -
V gene: TRBV15
D gene: TRBD2
CDR3 protein: CATSWTSGTYEQYF
CDR3 DNA: TGTGCCACCAGCTGGACTAGCGGGACCTACGAGCAGTACTTC

J gene: TRBJ2-1
clone size: -
V gene: TRBV7-9
D gene: -
CDR3 protein: CASSLALSSRPAEQFF
CDR3 DNA: TGTGCCAGCAGCTTAGCGCTATCTTCGCGGCCGGCTGAGCAGTTCTTC

J gene: TRBJ2-7
clone size: -
V gene: TRBV28
D gene: -
CDR3 protein: CASSLLGLRSSYEQYF
CDR3 DNA: TGTGCCAGCAGTTTACTAGGACTCCGGAGCTCCTACGAGCAGTACTTC

J gene: TRBJ2-7
clone size: -
V gene: TRBV6-1
D gene: TRBD1
CDR3 protein: CASSPNPTGSEQYF
CDR3 DNA: TGTGCCAGCAGTCCAAACCCGACAGGGAGCGAGCAGTACTTC

J gene: TRBJ2-1
clone size: -
V gene: TRBV11-2
D gene: -
CDR3 protein: CASSLILTTLYNEQFF
CDR3 DNA: TGTGCCAGCAGCTTAATTCTAACTACCCTATACAATGAGCAGTTCTTC

J gene: TRBJ1-1
clone size: -
V gene: TRBV27
D gene: -
CDR3 protein: CASSLHPNTEAFF
CDR3 DNA: TGTGCCAGCAGTTTACATCCGAACACTGAAGCTTTCTTT

J gene: TRBJ2-1
clone size: -
V gene: TRBV27
D gene: -
CDR3 protein: CATRGGNEQFF
CDR3 DNA: TGTGCCACCCGAGGGGGCAATGAGCAGTTCTTC

J gene: TRBJ1-4
clone size: -
V gene: TRBV28
D gene: -
CDR3 protein: CASSGVRETLQNEKLFF
CDR3 DNA: TGTGCCAGCAGCGGCGTTCGGGAGACACTTCAAAATGAAAAACTGTTTTTT

J gene: TRBJ2-5
clone size: -
V gene: TRBV5-1
D gene: -
CDR3 protein: CASSFDPGAEETQYF
CDR3 DNA: TGCGCCAGCAGCTTTGACCCAGGGGCGGAAGAGACCCAGTACTTC

J gene: TRBJ2-7
clone size: -
V gene: TRBV27
D gene: -
CDR3 protein: CASSFGREAYEQYF
CDR3 DNA: TGTGCCAGCAGTTTTGGTAGGGAGGCCTACGAGCAGTACTTC

J gene: TRBJ2-4
clone size: -
V gene: TRBV4-1
D gene: TRBD2
CDR3 protein: CASSPQTSGRNKNIQYF
CDR3 DNA: TGCGCCAGCAGCCCCCAGACTAGCGGGAGAAACAAAAACATTCAGTACTTC

J gene: TRBJ2-7
clone size: -
V gene: TRBV28
D gene: TRBD2
CDR3 protein: CASIPSGKYEQYF
CDR3 DNA: TGTGCCAGCATTCCTAGCGGGAAGTACGAGCAGTACTTC

J gene: TRBJ1-5
clone size: -
V gene: TRBV27
D gene: -
CDR3 protein: CASSFRNQPQHF
CDR3 DNA: TGTGCCAGCAGTTTTCGGAATCAGCCCCAGCATTTT

J gene: TRBJ2-5
clone size: few
V gene: TRBV19
D gene: TRBD1
CDR3 protein: CASSIGGQGARETQYF
CDR3 DNA: TGTGCCAGTAGTATTGGGGGACAGGGGGCAAGAGAGACCCAGTACTTC